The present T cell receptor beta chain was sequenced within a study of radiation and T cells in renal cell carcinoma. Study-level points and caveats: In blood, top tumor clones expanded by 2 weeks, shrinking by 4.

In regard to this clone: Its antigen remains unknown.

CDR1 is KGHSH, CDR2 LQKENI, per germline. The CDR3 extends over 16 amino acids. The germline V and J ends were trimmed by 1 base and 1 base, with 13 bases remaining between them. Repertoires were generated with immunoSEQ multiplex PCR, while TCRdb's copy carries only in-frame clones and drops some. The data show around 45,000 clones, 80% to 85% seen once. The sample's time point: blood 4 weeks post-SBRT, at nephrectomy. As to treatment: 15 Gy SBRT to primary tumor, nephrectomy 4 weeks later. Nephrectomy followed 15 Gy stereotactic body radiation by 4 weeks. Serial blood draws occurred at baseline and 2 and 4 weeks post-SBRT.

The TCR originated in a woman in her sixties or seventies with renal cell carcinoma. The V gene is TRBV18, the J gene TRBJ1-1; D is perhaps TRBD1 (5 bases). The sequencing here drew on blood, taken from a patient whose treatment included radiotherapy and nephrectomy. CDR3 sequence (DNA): TGTGCCAGCTCACCACAGGGGAGAATAGGGAACACTGAAGCTTTCTTT. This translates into CASSPQGRIGNTEAFF.